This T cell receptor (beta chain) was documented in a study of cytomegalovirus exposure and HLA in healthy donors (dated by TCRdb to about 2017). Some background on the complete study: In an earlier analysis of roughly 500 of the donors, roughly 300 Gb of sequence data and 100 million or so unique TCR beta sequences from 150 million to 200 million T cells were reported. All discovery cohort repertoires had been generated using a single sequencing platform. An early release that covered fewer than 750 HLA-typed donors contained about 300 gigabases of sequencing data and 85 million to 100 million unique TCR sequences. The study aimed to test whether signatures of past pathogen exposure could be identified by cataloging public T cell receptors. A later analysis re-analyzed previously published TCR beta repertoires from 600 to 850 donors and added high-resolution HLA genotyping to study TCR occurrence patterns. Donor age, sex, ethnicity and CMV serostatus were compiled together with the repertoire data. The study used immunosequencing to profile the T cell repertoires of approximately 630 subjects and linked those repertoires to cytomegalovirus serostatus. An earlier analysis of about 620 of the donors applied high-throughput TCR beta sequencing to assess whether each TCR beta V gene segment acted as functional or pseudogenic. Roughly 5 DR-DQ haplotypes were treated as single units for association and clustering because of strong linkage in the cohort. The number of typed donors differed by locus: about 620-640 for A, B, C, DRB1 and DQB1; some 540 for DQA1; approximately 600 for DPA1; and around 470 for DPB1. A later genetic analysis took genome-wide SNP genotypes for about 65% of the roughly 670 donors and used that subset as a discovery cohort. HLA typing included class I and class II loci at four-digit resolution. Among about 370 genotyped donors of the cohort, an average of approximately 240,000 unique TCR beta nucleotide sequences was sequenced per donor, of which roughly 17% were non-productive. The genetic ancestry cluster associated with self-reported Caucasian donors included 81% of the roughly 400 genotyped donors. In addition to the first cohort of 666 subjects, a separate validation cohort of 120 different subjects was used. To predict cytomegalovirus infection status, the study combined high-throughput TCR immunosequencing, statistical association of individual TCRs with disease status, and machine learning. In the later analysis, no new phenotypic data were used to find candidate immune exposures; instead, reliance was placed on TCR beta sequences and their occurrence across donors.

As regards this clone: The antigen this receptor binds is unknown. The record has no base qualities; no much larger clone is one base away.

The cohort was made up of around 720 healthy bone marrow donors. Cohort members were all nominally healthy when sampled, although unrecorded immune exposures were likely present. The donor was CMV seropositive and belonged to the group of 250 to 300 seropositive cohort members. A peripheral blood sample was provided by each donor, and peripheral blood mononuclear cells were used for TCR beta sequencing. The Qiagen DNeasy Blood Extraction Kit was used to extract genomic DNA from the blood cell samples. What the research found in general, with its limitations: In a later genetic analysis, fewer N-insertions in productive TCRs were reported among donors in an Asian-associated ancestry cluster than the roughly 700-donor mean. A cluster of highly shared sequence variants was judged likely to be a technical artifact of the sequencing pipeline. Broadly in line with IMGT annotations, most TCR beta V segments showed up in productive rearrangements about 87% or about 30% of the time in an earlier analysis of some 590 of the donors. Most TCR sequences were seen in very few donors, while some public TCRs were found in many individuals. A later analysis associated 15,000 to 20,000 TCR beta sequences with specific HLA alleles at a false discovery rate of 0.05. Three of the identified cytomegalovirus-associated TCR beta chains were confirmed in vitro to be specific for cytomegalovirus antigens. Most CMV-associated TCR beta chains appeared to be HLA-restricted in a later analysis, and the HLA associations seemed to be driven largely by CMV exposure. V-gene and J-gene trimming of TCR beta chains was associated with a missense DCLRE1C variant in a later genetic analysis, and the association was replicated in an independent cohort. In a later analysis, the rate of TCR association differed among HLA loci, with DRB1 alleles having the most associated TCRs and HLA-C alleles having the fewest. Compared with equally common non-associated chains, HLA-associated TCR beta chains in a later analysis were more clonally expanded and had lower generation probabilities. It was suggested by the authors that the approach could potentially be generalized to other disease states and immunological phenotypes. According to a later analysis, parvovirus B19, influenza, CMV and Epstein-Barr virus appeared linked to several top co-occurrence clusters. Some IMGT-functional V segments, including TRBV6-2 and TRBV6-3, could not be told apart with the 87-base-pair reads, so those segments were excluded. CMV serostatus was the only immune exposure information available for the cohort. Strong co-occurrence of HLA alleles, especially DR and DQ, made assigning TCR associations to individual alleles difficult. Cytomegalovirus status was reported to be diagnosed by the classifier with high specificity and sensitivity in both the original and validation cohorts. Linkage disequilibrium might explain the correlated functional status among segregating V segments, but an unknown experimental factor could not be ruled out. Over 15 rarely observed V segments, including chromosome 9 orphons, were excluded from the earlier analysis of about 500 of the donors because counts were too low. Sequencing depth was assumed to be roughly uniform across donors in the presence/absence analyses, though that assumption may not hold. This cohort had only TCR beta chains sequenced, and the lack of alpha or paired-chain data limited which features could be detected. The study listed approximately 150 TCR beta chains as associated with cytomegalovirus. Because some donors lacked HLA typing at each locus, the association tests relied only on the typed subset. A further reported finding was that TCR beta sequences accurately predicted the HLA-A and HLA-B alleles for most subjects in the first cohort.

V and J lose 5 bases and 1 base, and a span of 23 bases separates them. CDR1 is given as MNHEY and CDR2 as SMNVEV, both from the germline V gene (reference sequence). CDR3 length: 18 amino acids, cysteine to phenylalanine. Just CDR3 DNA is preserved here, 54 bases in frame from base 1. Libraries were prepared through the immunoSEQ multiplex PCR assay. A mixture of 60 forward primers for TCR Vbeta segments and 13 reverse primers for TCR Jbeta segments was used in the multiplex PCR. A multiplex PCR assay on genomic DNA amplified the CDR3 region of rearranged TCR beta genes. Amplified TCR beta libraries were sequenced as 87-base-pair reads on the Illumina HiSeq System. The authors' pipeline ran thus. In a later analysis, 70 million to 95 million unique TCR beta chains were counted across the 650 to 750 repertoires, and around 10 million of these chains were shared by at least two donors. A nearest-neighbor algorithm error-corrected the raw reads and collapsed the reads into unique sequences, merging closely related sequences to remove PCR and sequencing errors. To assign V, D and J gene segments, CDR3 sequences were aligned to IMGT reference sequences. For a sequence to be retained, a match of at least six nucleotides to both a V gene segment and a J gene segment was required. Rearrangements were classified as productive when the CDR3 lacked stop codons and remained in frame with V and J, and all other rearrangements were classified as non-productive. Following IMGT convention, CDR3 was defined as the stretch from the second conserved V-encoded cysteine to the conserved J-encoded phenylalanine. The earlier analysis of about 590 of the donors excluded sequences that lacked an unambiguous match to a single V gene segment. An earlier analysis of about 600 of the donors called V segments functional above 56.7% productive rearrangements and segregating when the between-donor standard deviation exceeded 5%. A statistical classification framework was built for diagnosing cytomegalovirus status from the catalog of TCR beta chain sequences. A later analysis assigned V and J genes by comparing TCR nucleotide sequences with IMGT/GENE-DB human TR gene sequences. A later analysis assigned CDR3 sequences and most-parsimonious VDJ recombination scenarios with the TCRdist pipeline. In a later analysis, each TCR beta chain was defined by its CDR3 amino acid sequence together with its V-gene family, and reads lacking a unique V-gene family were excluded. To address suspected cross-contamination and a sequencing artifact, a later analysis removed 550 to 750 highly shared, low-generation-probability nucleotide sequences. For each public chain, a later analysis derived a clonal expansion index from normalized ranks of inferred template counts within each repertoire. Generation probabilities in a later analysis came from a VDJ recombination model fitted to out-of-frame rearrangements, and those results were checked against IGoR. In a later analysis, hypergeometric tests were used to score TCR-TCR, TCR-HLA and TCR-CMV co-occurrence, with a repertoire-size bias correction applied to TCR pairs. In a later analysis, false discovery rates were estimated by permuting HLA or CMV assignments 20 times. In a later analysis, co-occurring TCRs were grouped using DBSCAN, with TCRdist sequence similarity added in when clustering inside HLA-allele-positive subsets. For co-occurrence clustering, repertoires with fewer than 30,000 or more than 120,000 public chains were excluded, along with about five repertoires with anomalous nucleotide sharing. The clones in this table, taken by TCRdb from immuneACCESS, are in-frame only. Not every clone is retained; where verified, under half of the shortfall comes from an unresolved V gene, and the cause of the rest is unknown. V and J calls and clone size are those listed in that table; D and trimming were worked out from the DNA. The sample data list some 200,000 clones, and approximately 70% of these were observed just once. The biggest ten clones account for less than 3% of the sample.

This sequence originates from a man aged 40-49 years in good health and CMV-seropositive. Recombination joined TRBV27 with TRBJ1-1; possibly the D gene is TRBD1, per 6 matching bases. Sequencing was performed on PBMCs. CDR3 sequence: CASSELPGHRYPNTEAFF. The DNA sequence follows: TGTGCCAGCAGTGAACTTCCGGGACATCGCTACCCGAACACTGAAGCTTTCTTT.